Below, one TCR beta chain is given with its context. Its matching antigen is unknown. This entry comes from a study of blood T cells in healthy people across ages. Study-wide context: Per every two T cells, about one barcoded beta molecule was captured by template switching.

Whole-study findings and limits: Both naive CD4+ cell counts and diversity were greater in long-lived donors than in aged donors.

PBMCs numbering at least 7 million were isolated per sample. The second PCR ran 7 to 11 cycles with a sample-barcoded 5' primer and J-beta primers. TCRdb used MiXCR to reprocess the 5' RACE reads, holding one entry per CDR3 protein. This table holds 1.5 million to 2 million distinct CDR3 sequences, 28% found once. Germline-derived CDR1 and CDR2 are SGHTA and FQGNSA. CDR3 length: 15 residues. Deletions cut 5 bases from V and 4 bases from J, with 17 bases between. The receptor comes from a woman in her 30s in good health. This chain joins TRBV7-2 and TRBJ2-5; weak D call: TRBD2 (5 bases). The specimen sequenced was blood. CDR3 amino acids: CASSLGWRAGETQYF. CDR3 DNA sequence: TGTGCCAGCAGCCTAGGGTGGCGGGCGGGAGAGACCCAGTACTTC. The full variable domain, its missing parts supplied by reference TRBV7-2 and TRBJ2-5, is GAGVSQSPSNKVTEKGKDVELRCDPISGHTALYWYRQSLGQGLEFLIYFQGNSAPDKSGLPSDRFSAERTGGSVSTLTIQRTQQEDSAVYLCASSLGWRAGETQYFGPGTRLLVL.